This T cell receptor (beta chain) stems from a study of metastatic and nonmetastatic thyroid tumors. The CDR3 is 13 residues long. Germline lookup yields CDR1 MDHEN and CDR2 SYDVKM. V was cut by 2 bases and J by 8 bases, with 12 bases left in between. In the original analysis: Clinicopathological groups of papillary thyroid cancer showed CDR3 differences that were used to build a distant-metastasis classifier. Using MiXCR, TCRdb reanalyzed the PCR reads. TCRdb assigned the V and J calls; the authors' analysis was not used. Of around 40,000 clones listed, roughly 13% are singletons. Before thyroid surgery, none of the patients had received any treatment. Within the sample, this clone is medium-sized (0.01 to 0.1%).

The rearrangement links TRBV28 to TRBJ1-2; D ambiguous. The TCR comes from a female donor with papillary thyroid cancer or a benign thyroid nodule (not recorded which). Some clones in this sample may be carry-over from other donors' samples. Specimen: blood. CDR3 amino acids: CASSLQGSMGYTF. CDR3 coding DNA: TGTGCCAGCAGTTTACAAGGCTCTATGGGCTACACCTTC.